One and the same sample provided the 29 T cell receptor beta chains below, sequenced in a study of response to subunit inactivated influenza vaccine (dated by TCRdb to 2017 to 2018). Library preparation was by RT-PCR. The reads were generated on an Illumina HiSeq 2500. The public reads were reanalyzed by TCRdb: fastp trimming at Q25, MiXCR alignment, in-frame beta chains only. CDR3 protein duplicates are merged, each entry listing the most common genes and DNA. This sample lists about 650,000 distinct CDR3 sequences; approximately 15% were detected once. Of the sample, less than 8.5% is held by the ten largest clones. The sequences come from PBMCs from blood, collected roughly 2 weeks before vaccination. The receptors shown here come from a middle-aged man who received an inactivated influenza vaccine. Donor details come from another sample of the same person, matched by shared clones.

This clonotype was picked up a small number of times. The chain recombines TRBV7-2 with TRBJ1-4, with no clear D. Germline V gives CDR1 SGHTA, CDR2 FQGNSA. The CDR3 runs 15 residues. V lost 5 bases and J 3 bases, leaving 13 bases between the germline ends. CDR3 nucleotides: TGTGCCAGCAGCCAAGGTTCTGTGGCTAATGAAAAACTGTTTTTT. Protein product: CASSQGSVANEKLFF.

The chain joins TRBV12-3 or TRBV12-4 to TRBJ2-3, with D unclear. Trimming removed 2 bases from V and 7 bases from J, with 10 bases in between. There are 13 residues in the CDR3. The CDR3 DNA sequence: TGTGCCAGCAGTTTACGCCAGGAGCATACGCAGTATTTT. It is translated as CASSLRQEHTQYF.

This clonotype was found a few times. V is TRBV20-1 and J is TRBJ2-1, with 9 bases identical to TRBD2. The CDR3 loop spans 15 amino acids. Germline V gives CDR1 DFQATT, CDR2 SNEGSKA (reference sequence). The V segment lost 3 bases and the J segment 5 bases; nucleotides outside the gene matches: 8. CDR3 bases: TGCAGTGCTAGGAGGCGGCGGGAGGGAAACAATGAGCAGTTCTTC. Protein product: CSARRRREGNNEQFF.

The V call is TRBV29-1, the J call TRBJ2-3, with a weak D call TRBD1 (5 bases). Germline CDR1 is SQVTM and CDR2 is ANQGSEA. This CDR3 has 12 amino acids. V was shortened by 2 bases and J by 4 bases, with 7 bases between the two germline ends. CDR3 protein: CSVEQGSDTQYF. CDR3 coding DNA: TGCAGCGTTGAACAGGGATCAGATACGCAGTATTTT.

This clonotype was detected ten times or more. The CDR3 here is CASSFQGTDTQYF. The CDR3 bases are TGTGCCAGCAGCTTCCAGGGGACAGATACGCAGTATTTT. V usage is TRBV12-3 or TRBV12-4 and J usage is TRBJ2-3; a possible D gene is TRBD1 (6 bases). The germline V and J ends were trimmed by 6 bases and 3 bases, with 10 bases remaining between them. The CDR3 is 13 residues long.

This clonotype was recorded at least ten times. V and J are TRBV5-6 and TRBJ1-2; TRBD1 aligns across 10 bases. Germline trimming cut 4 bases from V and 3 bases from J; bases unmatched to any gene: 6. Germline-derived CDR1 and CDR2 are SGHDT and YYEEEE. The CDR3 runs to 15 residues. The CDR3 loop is CASSKMTGGYYGYTF. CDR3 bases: TGTGCCAGCAGCAAAATGACAGGGGGCTACTATGGCTACACCTTC. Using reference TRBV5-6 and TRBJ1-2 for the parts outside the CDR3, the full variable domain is DAGVTQSPTHLIKTRGQQVTLRCSPKSGHDTVSWYQQALGQGPQFIFQYYEEEERQRGNFPDRFSGHQFPNYSSELNVNALLLGDSALYLCASSKMTGGYYGYTFGSGTRLTVV.

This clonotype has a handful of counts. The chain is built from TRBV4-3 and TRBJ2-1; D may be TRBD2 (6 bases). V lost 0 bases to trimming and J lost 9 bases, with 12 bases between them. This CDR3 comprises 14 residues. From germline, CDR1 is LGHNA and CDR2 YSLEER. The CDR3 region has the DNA TGCGCCAGCAGCCAAGATCGGGCGGGGAGTGAGCAGTTCTTC. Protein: CASSQDRAGSEQFF.

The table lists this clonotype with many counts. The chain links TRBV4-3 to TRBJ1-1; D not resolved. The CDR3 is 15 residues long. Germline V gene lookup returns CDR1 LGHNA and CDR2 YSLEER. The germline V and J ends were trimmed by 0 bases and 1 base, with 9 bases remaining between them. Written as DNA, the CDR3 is TGCGCCAGCAGCCAAGAAACGCGACGGAACACTGAAGCTTTCTTT. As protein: CASSQETRRNTEAFF.

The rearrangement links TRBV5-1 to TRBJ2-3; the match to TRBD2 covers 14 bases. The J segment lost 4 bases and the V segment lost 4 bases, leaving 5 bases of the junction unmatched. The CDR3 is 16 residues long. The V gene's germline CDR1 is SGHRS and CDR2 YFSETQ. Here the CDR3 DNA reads TGCGCCAGCAGCGGGACGACTAGCGGGGGGGCAGATACGCAGTATTTT. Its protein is CASSGTTSGGADTQYF.

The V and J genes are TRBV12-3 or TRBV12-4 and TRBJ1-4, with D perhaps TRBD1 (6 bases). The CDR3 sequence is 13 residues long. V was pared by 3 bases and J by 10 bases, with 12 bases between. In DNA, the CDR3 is TGTGCCAGCAGTTTGGAAGGGGGACGAAAACTGTTTTTT. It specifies CASSLEGGRKLFF.

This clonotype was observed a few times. CDR3 bases: TGTGCCAGCGTCAGTATTCCGGGACAAGTCTACGAGCAGTACTTC. Amino acids: CASVSIPGQVYEQYF. J is TRBJ2-7 and V is TRBV28; a possible D gene is TRBD1 (6 bases). V was cut by 8 bases and J by 3 bases, with 20 bases left in between. Germline V CDR1 and CDR2: MDHEN, SYDVKM. The CDR3 contains 15 residues.

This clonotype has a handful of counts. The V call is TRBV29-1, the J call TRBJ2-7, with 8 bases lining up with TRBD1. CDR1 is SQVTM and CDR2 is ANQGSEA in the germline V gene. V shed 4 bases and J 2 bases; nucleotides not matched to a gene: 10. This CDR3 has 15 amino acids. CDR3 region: CSVAARQGATYEQYF. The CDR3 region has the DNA TGCAGCGTTGCCGCCCGGCAGGGGGCCACCTACGAGCAGTACTTC.

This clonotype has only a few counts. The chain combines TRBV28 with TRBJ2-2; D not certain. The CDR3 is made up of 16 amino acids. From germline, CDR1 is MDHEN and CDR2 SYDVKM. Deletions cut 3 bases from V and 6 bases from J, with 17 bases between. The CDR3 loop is CASSFYVALNPGELFF. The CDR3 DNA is TGTGCCAGCAGTTTCTATGTAGCCCTAAATCCCGGGGAGCTGTTTTTT.

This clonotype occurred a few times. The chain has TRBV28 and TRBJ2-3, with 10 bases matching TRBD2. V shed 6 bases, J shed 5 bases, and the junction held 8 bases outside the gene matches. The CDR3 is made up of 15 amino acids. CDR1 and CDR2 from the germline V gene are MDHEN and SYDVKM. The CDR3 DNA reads TGTGCCAGCAGCGGAGCGGGAGGGCAGGGAGATACGCAGTATTTT. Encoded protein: CASSGAGGQGDTQYF.

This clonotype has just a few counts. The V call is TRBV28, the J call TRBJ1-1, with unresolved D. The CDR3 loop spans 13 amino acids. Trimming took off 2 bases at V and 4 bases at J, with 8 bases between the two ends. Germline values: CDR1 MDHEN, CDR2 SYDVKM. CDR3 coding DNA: TGTGCCAGCAGTTTACTGATGACCACTGAAGCTTTCTTT. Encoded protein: CASSLLMTTEAFF.

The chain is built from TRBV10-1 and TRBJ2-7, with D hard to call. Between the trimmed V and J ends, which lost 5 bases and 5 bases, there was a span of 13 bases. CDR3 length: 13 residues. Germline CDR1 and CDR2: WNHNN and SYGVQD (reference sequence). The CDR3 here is CASSRDVVHEQYF. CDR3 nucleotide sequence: TGCGCCAGCAGTCGAGACGTGGTCCACGAGCAGTACTTC.

CDR3 sequence (DNA): TGTGCCTGGACTATGGCCGAGGGTTCACCCCTCCACTTT. Translating gives CAWTMAEGSPLHF. The V call is TRBV30, the J call TRBJ1-6, with D uncertain. The V end was cut by 4 bases, the J end by 9 bases, with 13 bases between. The CDR3 consists of 13 residues. Germline V gives CDR1 GTSNPN, CDR2 SVGIG (reference sequence).

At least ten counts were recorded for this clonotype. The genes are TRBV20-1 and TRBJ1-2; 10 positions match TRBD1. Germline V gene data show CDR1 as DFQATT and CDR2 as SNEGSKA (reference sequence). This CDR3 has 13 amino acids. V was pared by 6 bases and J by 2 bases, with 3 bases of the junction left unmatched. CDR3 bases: TGCAGTGCCCCGGGACAGGGGAACTATGGCTACACCTTC. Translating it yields CSAPGQGNYGYTF.

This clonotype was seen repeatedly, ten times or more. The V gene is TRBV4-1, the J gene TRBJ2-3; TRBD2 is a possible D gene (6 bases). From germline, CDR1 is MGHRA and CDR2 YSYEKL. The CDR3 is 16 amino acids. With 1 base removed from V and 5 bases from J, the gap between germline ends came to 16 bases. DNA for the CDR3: TGCGCCAGCAGCCAAGCGGTGACTAGGGGATTAGATACGCAGTATTTT. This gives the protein CASSQAVTRGLDTQYF.

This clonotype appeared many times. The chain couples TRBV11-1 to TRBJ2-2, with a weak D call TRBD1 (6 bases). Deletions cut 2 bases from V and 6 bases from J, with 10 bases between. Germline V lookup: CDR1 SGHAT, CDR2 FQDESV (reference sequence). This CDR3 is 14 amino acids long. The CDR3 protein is CASSLHTGSGELFF. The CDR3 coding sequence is TGTGCCAGCAGCTTACATACAGGGTCCGGGGAGCTGTTTTTT.

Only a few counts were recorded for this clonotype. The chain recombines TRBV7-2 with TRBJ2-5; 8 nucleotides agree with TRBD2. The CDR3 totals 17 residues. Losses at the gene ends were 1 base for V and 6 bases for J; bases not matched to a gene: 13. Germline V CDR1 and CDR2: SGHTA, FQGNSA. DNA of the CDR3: TGTGCCAGCAGCTTAGTTTCAGCGTCGGGGGGGCCGCAGACCCAGTACTTC. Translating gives CASSLVSASGGPQTQYF.

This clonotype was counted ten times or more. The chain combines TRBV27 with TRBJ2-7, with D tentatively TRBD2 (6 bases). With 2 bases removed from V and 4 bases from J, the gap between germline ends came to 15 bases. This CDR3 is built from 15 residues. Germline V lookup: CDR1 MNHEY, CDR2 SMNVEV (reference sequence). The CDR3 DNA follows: TGTGCCAGCAGTTTAGGGGGAGGCACCGTTTACGAGCAGTACTTC. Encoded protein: CASSLGGGTVYEQYF.

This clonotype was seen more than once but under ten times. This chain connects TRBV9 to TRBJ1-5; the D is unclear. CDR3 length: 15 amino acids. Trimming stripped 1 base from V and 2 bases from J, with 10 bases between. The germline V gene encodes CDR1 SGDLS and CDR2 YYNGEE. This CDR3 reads CASSVLGGGNQPQHF. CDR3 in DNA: TGTGCCAGCAGCGTACTGGGTGGCGGCAATCAGCCCCAGCATTTT.

CDR3 protein: CATSDLQRHTDTQYF. In DNA form, the CDR3 reads TGTGCCACCAGTGATTTACAGAGGCACACAGATACGCAGTATTTT. The rearrangement uses TRBV24-1 and TRBJ2-3; D unresolved. The CDR3 contains 15 residues. With 1 base removed from V and 2 bases from J, the gap between germline ends came to 9 bases. Germline assignment: CDR1 KGHDR and CDR2 SFDVKD.

CDR3 loop: CASSLGAGGTSSGNTIYF. DNA of the CDR3: TGTGCCAGCAGTTTAGGGGCAGGGGGCACCAGCTCTGGAAACACCATATATTTT. The chain links TRBV12-3 or TRBV12-4 to TRBJ1-3; TRBD1 aligns across 8 bases. Trimming at V came to 1 base and at J to 0 bases, leaving 8 bases not matched to a gene. The CDR3 spans 18 residues.

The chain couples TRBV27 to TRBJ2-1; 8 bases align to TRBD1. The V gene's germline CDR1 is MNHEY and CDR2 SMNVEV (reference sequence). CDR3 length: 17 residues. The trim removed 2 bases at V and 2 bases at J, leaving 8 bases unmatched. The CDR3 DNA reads TGTGCCAGCAGTTTAATTGGCCCGGGACAGGCCTACAATGAGCAGTTCTTC. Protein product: CASSLIGPGQAYNEQFF.

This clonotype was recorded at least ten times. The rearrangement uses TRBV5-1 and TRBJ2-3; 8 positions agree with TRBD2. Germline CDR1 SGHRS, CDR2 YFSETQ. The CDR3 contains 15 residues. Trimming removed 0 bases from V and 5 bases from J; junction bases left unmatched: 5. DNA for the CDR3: TGCGCCAGCAGCTTGGACGGGAGGGCAGGAGATACGCAGTATTTT. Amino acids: CASSLDGRAGDTQYF. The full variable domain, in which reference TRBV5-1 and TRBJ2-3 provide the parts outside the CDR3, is KAGVTQTPRYLIKTRGQQVTLSCSPISGHRSVSWYQQTPGQGLQFLFEYFSETQRNKGNFPGRFSGRQFSNSRSEMNVSTLELGDSALYLCASSLDGRAGDTQYFGPGTRLTVL.

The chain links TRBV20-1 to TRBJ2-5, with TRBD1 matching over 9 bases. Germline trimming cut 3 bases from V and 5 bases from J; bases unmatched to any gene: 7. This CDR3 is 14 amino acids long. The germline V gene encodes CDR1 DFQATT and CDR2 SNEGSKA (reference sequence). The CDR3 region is CSASRQGGGETQYF. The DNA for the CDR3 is TGCAGTGCTAGCAGACAGGGGGGCGGTGAGACCCAGTACTTC.

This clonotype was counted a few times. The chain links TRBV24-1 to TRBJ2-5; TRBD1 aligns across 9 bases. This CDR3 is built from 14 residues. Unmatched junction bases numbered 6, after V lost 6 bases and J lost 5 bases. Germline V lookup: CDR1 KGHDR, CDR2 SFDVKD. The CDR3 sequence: CATSITGGSETQYF. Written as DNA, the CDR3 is TGTGCCACCAGTATAACAGGGGGCTCGGAGACCCAGTACTTC.